This T cell receptor beta chain was recovered during a study of patients and donors after allogeneic stem cell transplantation. This clonotype was picked up many times. Germline assignment: CDR1 MNHEY and CDR2 SVGAGI. Trimming shortened V by 0 bases and J by 7 bases, and 12 bases separated the two germline ends. The CDR3 has 14 residues. MiXCR was run by TCRdb on the RT-PCR reads, yielding one entry per CDR3 protein. The repertoire has fewer than 200,000 distinct CDR3 sequences, around 28% of them found once; the top ten carry approximately 3.5%. Source material: blood, either unsorted or a sorted T cell fraction (not recorded which). The TCR originated in a human donor who was either an allogeneic HSCT recipient or a stem cell or donor lymphocyte infusion donor (not recorded which). It is not recorded whose cells these are; they may come from a transplant donor. The V gene is TRBV6-5, the J gene TRBJ1-1; possible D gene TRBD1, 6 bases. CDR3 sequence: CASSYSRQAGEAFF. CDR3 nucleotide sequence: TGTGCCAGCAGTTACTCGAGACAGGCTGGTGAAGCTTTCTTT.